This is a list of T cell receptor beta chains from one sample in a study of cytomegalovirus exposure and HLA in healthy donors. Clones were read by immunoSEQ multiplex PCR, and TCRdb kept only the in-frame ones, dropping some. The repertoire includes approximately 93,000 clones, more than 55% of them detected once, and roughly 5.5% sits in the top ten. What was sequenced was PBMCs. Receptor source: a boy aged 5-17 years in good health and CMV-seropositive. The CDR3 runs from the conserved cysteine through the conserved F or W. A D gene is named only where the DNA matches it firmly. Clone sizes are given selectively: once, few, many, or a class where the clone is expanded.

CASSSSTRATGAYTEAFF	TGTGCCAGCAGCTCGTCAACGAGGGCGACAGGGGCTTATACTGAAGCTTTCTTT	few	TRBD1	TRBJ1-1	TRBV9
CASSQEDRLNEKLFF	TGCGCCAGCAGCCAAGAGGACAGACTTAATGAAAAACTGTTTTTT	.	.	TRBJ1-4	TRBV4-1
CASSLKTPPGQGDLNYGYTF	TGTGCCAGCAGCCTCAAAACACCGCCGGGACAGGGGGACCTGAACTATGGCTACACCTTC	.	TRBD1	TRBJ1-2	TRBV7-4
CASSGLAGVLYEQYF	TGTGCCAGCAGTGGACTAGCGGGAGTCCTCTACGAGCAGTACTTC	.	TRBD2	TRBJ2-7	TRBV6-1
CAWSVRTGHPYEQYF	TGTGCCTGGAGTGTTCGGACAGGCCACCCCTACGAGCAGTACTTC	.	TRBD1	TRBJ2-7	TRBV30
CASSEAGERTSGLSIWLRQYF	TGTGCCAGCAGTGAAGCAGGGGAGCGGACTAGCGGTTTGAGTATATGGCTACGGCAGTACTTC	.	TRBD2	TRBJ2-7	TRBV6-1
CASSDGQGRQPQNF	TGTGCCAGCAGCGACGGGCAGGGGCGACAGCCCCAGAATTTT	.	.	TRBJ1-5	TRBV2
CASSSGGNYGYTF	TGCGCCAGCAGTTCCGGGGGTAACTATGGCTACACCTTC	.	.	TRBJ1-2	TRBV5-1
CASSQVTGASTDTQYF	TGCGCCAGCAGCCAAGTAACAGGCGCTAGCACAGATACGCAGTATTTT	.	.	TRBJ2-3	TRBV4-1
CSVTGQVTYEQYF	TGCAGCGTAACGGGACAGGTGACCTACGAGCAGTACTTC	.	TRBD1	TRBJ2-7	TRBV29-1
CAWSVHSGNTIYF	TGTGCCTGGAGTGTTCACTCTGGAAACACCATATATTTT	few	.	TRBJ1-3	TRBV30
CASSSLTLRELGDTQYF	TGTGCCAGCAGCTCACTCACCTTAAGGGAGCTCGGAGATACGCAGTATTTT	.	.	TRBJ2-3	TRBV5-5
CASSGPSRGNTEAFF	TGTGCCAGCAGTGGACCCTCCCGGGGGAACACTGAAGCTTTCTTT	few	.	TRBJ1-1	TRBV25-1
CASHDAGANGYTF	TGTGCCAGCCACGATGCGGGGGCAAATGGCTACACCTTC	.	.	TRBJ1-2	TRBV6-6
CASTFGTGSGNTIYF	TGTGCCAGCACTTTTGGGACAGGCTCTGGAAACACCATATATTTT	once	TRBD1	TRBJ1-3	TRBV2
CASSHKAGFSYNEQFF	TGTGCCAGCAGTCATAAAGCGGGATTCTCCTACAATGAGCAGTTCTTC	.	TRBD2	TRBJ2-1	TRBV6-6
CASSPPSAGPETQYF	TGTGCCAGCTCACCACCCTCGGCGGGACCAGAGACCCAGTACTTC	.	.	TRBJ2-5	TRBV18
CASSDSLTSESTDTQYF	TGTGCCAGCAGTGACTCTTTAACTAGCGAAAGCACAGATACGCAGTATTTT	few	TRBD2	TRBJ2-3	TRBV6-4
CASNVGLAGGFRDTQYF	TGTGCCAGCAACGTCGGACTAGCGGGGGGGTTTAGAGATACGCAGTATTTT	once	TRBD2	TRBJ2-3	TRBV5-4
CASSLEEGTDTQYF	TGCGCCAGCAGCTTGGAGGAGGGGACAGATACGCAGTATTTT	.	.	TRBJ2-3	TRBV5-1
CASIDSPTNEKLFF	TGTGCCAGCATCGACAGCCCAACTAATGAAAAACTGTTTTTT	.	.	TRBJ1-4	TRBV2
CASSIRTGEYAEAFF	TGTGCCAGCAGCATACGGACAGGGGAATACGCTGAAGCTTTCTTT	.	TRBD1	TRBJ1-1	TRBV5-4
CASSQGQGAYEQYF	TGTGCCAGCAGCCAGGGACAGGGGGCCTACGAGCAGTACTTC	.	TRBD1	TRBJ2-7	TRBV6-5
CASSYPGGNQPQHF	TGTGCCAGCAGTTACCCCGGCGGGAATCAGCCCCAGCATTTT	.	.	TRBJ1-5	TRBV6-6
CASTGSGAGEETQYF	TGTGCCAGCACAGGGTCCGGGGCGGGAGAAGAGACCCAGTACTTC	.	TRBD2	TRBJ2-5	TRBV2
CASSSGLRGRPAEQYF	TGTGCCAGCAGCTCCGGACTCAGGGGGCGCCCCGCCGAGCAGTACTTC	.	TRBD1	TRBJ2-7	TRBV5-4
CASSGRAGAEAFF	TGTGCCAGCAGTGGAAGGGCGGGAGCTGAAGCTTTCTTT	.	.	TRBJ1-1	TRBV2
CASREDALNTEAFF	TGTGCCAGCAGGGAGGACGCCTTGAACACTGAAGCTTTCTTT	.	.	TRBJ1-1	TRBV6-4
CASRREGQGNYEQYF	TGTGCCAGTAGAAGAGAGGGACAGGGGAATTACGAGCAGTACTTC	.	TRBD1	TRBJ2-7	TRBV19
CASTERGPLGGYTF	TGTGCCAGTACCGAGCGGGGGCCCCTCGGCGGCTACACCTTC	.	.	TRBJ1-2	TRBV19
CASSQEPPGYGTIYF	TGCGCCAGCAGCCAAGAGCCGCCAGGGTATGGCACCATATATTTT	.	.	TRBJ1-3	TRBV4-3
CASSRLIDTEAFF	TGCGCCAGCAGCCGACTCATCGACACTGAAGCTTTCTTT	.	.	TRBJ1-1	TRBV5-1
CASTKRQAYTGELFF	TGTGCCAGCACGAAAAGACAGGCCTACACCGGGGAGCTGTTTTTT	.	.	TRBJ2-2	TRBV28
CASTAGAVLPRTSGIYEQYF	TGTGCCAGCACCGCGGGAGCGGTTCTTCCCCGGACTAGCGGGATCTACGAGCAGTACTTC	few	TRBD2	TRBJ2-7	TRBV27
CASSQGDRLPYEQYF	TGTGCCAGCAGTCAGGGGGACAGGCTCCCCTACGAGCAGTACTTC	.	TRBD1	TRBJ2-7	TRBV27
CAISESGQGNTGELFF	TGTGCCATCAGTGAGTCGGGACAGGGGAACACCGGGGAGCTGTTTTTT	few	TRBD1	TRBJ2-2	TRBV10-3
CASSRTAPYEQYF	TGTGCCAGCAGCCGGACAGCCCCCTACGAGCAGTACTTC	.	.	TRBJ2-7	TRBV5-4